This T cell receptor beta chain was observed in a study of blood T cell repertoires in COVID-19. Study context: From the United States, Italy and Spain came samples of acute and convalescent COVID-19. In each case, the material was cDNA or gDNA derived from T cells, B-cell-depleted T cells, or PBMCs.

Patients at the Seattle site were enrolled during active infection and followed longitudinally. In the original processing: Counts of nucleated cells, estimated from reference gene primer amplification, were obtained. Method: immunoSEQ multiplex PCR; TCRdb's copy keeps in-frame clones and lacks some. The D gene and trimming were derived from the DNA, and the V and J assignments and clone size from that table. Seen here are about 260,000 clones, approximately 88% observed once, and the top ten hold roughly 10%. There are 13 residues in the CDR3. From germline, CDR1 is MGHDK and CDR2 SYGVNS. Trimming pared 5 bases from V and 3 bases from J, leaving 9 bases between.

The sequence came from a woman in her 70s with COVID-19, enrolled during active disease. V usage is TRBV25-1 and J usage is TRBJ2-3, with a tentative D call TRBD1 (6 bases). What was sequenced was peripheral blood. The CDR3 is CASSKTGTDTQYF. The CDR3 DNA reads as TGTGCCAGCAGTAAGACAGGAACAGATACGCAGTATTTT.